These 24 T cell receptor beta chains originate from one sample sequenced in a study of blood T cell repertoires in COVID-19. Here immunoSEQ multiplex PCR was the method, and the copy in TCRdb shows in-frame clones only, minus some. The data hold 250,000 or so clones, with approximately 88% observed a single time. Sequenced material: peripheral blood. The receptors come from a woman aged 25-40 years with COVID-19, enrolled during active disease.

The chain is built from TRBV9 and TRBJ2-5, with 7 bases that match TRBD1. Unmatched junction bases numbered 7, after V lost 3 bases and J lost 5 bases. Germline lookup yields CDR1 SGDLS and CDR2 YYNGEE. The CDR3 extends over 14 amino acids. This CDR3 is CASSEGDSRETQYF. The DNA of the CDR3 is TGTGCCAGCAGCGAGGGGGACAGTAGGGAGACCCAGTACTTC.

The V call is TRBV10-1, the J call TRBJ2-1, with a tentative D call TRBD2 (6 bases). V lost 3 bases and J lost 9, with 15 bases in between. This CDR3 is built from 14 residues. Germline V gene lookup returns CDR1 WNHNN and CDR2 SYGVQD (reference sequence). This CDR3 is CASSDGGAGSEQFF. CDR3 DNA sequence: TGCGCCAGCAGTGATGGCGGGGCGGGTTCTGAGCAGTTCTTC.

V gene TRBV4-3 combines with J gene TRBJ2-1, with D perhaps TRBD2 (7 bases). Trimming stripped 3 bases from V and 0 bases from J, with 9 bases between. The CDR3 runs 15 residues. Looked up from germline, CDR1 is LGHNA and CDR2 is YSLEER. CDR3 region: CASSQGGPSYNEQFF. The CDR3 bases are TGCGCCAGCAGCCAGGGGGGGCCCTCCTACAATGAGCAGTTCTTC.

A single count supports this clone. The V call is TRBV5-1, the J call TRBJ2-3; tentatively, D is TRBD2 (7 bases). V lost 0 bases and J lost 3, with 14 bases in between. CDR1 and CDR2 (germline): SGHRS, YFSETQ. The CDR3 extends over 16 amino acids. The CDR3 DNA follows: TGCGCCAGCAGCTTGGGCGGGGGCCGGGGGACAGATACGCAGTATTTT. Residues: CASSLGGGRGTDTQYF.

The genes are TRBV10-3 and TRBJ1-2; D unclear. Trimming stripped 2 bases from V and 0 bases from J, with 13 bases between. The CDR3 totals 16 residues. CDR1 and CDR2 from the germline V gene are ENHRY and SYGVKD. The CDR3 nucleotides read TGTGCCATCAGTGAGGACTTAAGGAATACTAACTATGGCTACACCTTC. Residues: CAISEDLRNTNYGYTF.

The genes are TRBV5-4 and TRBJ1-2; weak D call: TRBD1 (5 bases). V was shortened by 2 bases and J by 0 bases, with 8 bases between the two germline ends. Germline-derived CDR1 and CDR2 are SGHNT and YYREEE (reference sequence). The CDR3 loop spans 14 amino acids. CDR3 nucleotides: TGTGCCAGCAGCTTAACAGGATCTAACTATGGCTACACCTTC. Amino acids: CASSLTGSNYGYTF.

The J gene is TRBJ1-6, the V gene TRBV2, with D perhaps matching TRBD1 (6 bases). The V gene lost 7 bases and the J gene lost 7 bases, with 20 bases spanning the gap. The CDR3 runs to 16 residues. Germline loops: CDR1 SNHLY, CDR2 FYNNEI. Here the CDR3 reads CASTAGGGLGNSPLHF. The CDR3 DNA sequence: TGTGCCAGCACCGCCGGGGGGGGCTTGGGGAATTCACCCCTCCACTTT.

The chain couples TRBV21-1 to TRBJ2-3; TRBD1, the D gene given by the table, was not confirmed from the DNA. TRBV21-1 counts as a pseudogene. The CDR3 sequence is 15 residues long. CDR3 sequence (DNA): TGTGCCAGCCTGGGAACAGGGGCGTTGTGTGATACGCAGTATTTT. The encoded protein is CASLGTGALCDTQYF.

The chain recombines TRBV2 with TRBJ2-7; D gene uncertain. V was trimmed by 2 bases and J by 4 bases, leaving 12 bases between them. Germline loops: CDR1 SNHLY, CDR2 FYNNEI. The CDR3 covers 14 residues. CDR3 DNA sequence: TGTGCCAGCAGTGAAACGGAGAGACGTTACGAGCAGTACTTC. Translated, it gives CASSETERRYEQYF.

The chain carries TRBV5-1 and TRBJ1-4; a possible D gene is TRBD1 (5 bases). Between the trimmed V and J ends, which lost 4 bases and 3 bases, there was a span of 13 bases. CDR3 length: 15 residues. The germline V gene encodes CDR1 SGHRS and CDR2 YFSETQ. CDR3: CASSIVGGSNEKLFF. The CDR3 DNA reads TGCGCCAGCAGCATTGTGGGGGGATCTAATGAAAAACTGTTTTTT.

This rearrangement joins TRBV19 to TRBJ1-6; unclear D gene. Germline V gene data show CDR1 as LNHDA and CDR2 as SQIVND (reference sequence). V was pared by 5 bases and J by 6 bases, with 14 bases between. CDR3 length equals 15 residues. This chain's CDR3 is CASSPSGGSNSPLHF. CDR3 DNA: TGTGCCAGTAGTCCCTCTGGCGGGTCTAATTCACCCCTCCACTTT.

The V call is TRBV19, the J call TRBJ2-5; 10 nucleotides agree with TRBD1. Trimming removed 5 bases from V and 5 bases from J; junction bases left unmatched: 8. The CDR3 consists of 15 residues. The germline V gene encodes CDR1 LNHDA and CDR2 SQIVND (reference sequence). The CDR3 nucleotides read TGTGCCAGTAGTGCGGGGACAGGGGTATCGGAGACCCAGTACTTC. Its protein product is CASSAGTGVSETQYF.

The rearrangement links TRBV9 to TRBJ1-1; 7 bases are shared with TRBD1. This CDR3 spans 15 amino acids. Germline CDR1 reads SGDLS; CDR2 reads YYNGEE. V shed 8 bases and J 4 bases; nucleotides not matched to a gene: 14. The CDR3 sequence: CASAGLTGALTEAFF. CDR3 DNA: TGTGCCAGTGCCGGCTTAACAGGGGCTCTCACTGAAGCTTTCTTT.

V gene TRBV7-2 combines with J gene TRBJ1-4; no clear D gene. Trimming left V 6 bases short and J 0 bases short, with 14 bases between. Germline values: CDR1 SGHTA, CDR2 FQGNSA. The CDR3 is 16 residues long. CDR3 sequence: CASSRQRAATNEKLFF. The DNA for the CDR3 is TGTGCCAGCAGTCGCCAGCGAGCTGCAACTAATGAAAAACTGTTTTTT.

The chain is built from TRBV11-2 and TRBJ2-5; TRBD1 aligns across 7 bases. Germline V gene sequence: CDR1 SGHAT, CDR2 FQNNGV. CDR3 size: 13 residues. V shed 5 bases and J 5 bases; nucleotides not matched to a gene: 5. CDR3 nucleotide sequence: TGTGCCAGCAGCACGGACAGGTCTGAGACCCAGTACTTC. This gives the protein CASSTDRSETQYF.

The chain employs TRBV7-2 and TRBJ1-6; weak D call: TRBD1 (5 bases). Germline V gene data show CDR1 as SGHTA and CDR2 as FQGNSA. The CDR3 spans 17 residues. The germline V and J ends were trimmed by 2 bases and 0 bases, with 11 bases remaining between them. The CDR3 spells CASSLRQRGSYNSPLHF. CDR3 in DNA: TGTGCCAGCAGCTTACGACAGAGAGGCTCCTATAATTCACCCCTCCACTTT.

The genes are TRBV7-9 and TRBJ1-4; D not resolved. Germline CDR1 SEHNR, CDR2 FQNEAQ (reference sequence). The CDR3 is 14 amino acids. Deletions cut 3 bases from V and 3 bases from J, with 8 bases between. The CDR3 spells CASSFDTSNEKLFF. CDR3 DNA sequence: TGTGCCAGCAGCTTCGACACTTCTAATGAAAAACTGTTTTTT. The variable domain in full, completed from reference TRBV7-9 and TRBJ1-4, reads DTGVSQNPRHKITKRGQNVTFRCDPISEHNRLYWYRQTLGQGPEFLTYFQNEAQLEKSRLLSDRFSAERPKGSFSTLEIQRTEQGDSAMYLCASSFDTSNEKLFFGSGTQLSVL.

Only a few counts were recorded for this clone. The chain carries TRBV5-6 and TRBJ2-1; tentative D call: TRBD2 (6 bases). The ends were cut back, 4 bases at V and 0 bases at J, with 14 bases in the middle. The CDR3 has 16 amino acids. Germline CDR1 reads SGHDT; CDR2 reads YYEEEE. The CDR3 loop reads CASSRWDGSSYNEQFF. CDR3 nucleotides: TGTGCCAGCAGCCGTTGGGACGGGAGCTCCTACAATGAGCAGTTCTTC.

This clone is a singleton in its sample. The chain employs TRBV5-1 and TRBJ1-4; D uncertain. CDR3 length: 15 residues. Trimming took off 0 bases at V and 8 bases at J, with 14 bases between the two ends. From germline, CDR1 is SGHRS and CDR2 YFSETQ. CDR3 sequence (DNA): TGCGCCAGCAGCTTGGCCCGAGGGTTCGGGGAAAAACTGTTTTTT. The encoded protein is CASSLARGFGEKLFF.

This clone is a singleton in its sample. The chain links TRBV27 to TRBJ2-7, with D perhaps matching TRBD1 (6 bases). V was shortened by 2 bases and J by 0 bases, with 11 bases between the two germline ends. The germline V gene has CDR1 MNHEY and CDR2 SMNVEV (reference sequence). The CDR3 consists of 15 residues. CDR3 sequence: CASSLGAGASYEQYF. The CDR3 bases are TGTGCCAGCAGTTTAGGGGCAGGGGCCTCCTACGAGCAGTACTTC.

This clone has just a few counts. The chain uses TRBV9 and TRBJ1-6; 10 positions agree with TRBD1. Trimming removed 4 bases from V and 10 bases from J; junction bases left unmatched: 11. CDR1 is SGDLS, CDR2 YYNGEE, per germline. The CDR3 spans 16 residues. CDR3 coding DNA: TGTGCCAGCAGCCCCCTTGGAGGACAGGGGGGATCACCCCTCCACTTT. The encoded protein is CASSPLGGQGGSPLHF.

This clone was counted between two and nine times. CDR3 DNA: TGTGCCAGCAGTTACTCAGGACAGGCTAACACTGAAGCTTTCTTT. The encoded protein is CASSYSGQANTEAFF. This chain connects TRBV6-5 to TRBJ1-1; 7 bases align to TRBD1. CDR3 length equals 15 residues. V lost 0 bases to trimming and J lost 2 bases; unmatched junction nucleotides: 3. CDR1 is MNHEY, CDR2 SVGAGI, per germline.

This chain links TRBV28 with TRBJ2-2; the D gene is possibly TRBD2 (6 bases). The CDR3 has 14 amino acids. V lost 8 bases and J lost 2, with 12 bases in between. Germline V gene lookup returns CDR1 MDHEN and CDR2 SYDVKM. The CDR3: CASGRGGNTGELFF. In nucleotides, the CDR3 is TGTGCCAGCGGGCGGGGAGGAAACACCGGGGAGCTGTTTTTT.

About this clone: At the DNA level, this CDR3 is encoded by other sequences in the same sample as well. Written as DNA, the CDR3 is TGTGCCAGCAGTTACGGACTTTACAATGAGCAGTTCTTC. This sequence encodes CASSYGLYNEQFF. The rearrangement uses TRBV6-2 or TRBV6-3 and TRBJ2-1, with a possible D match to TRBD2 (5 bases). The CDR3 is made up of 13 amino acids. Deletions cut 2 bases from V and 4 bases from J, with 6 bases between. In germline, CDR1 is MNHEY, CDR2 SVGEGT.